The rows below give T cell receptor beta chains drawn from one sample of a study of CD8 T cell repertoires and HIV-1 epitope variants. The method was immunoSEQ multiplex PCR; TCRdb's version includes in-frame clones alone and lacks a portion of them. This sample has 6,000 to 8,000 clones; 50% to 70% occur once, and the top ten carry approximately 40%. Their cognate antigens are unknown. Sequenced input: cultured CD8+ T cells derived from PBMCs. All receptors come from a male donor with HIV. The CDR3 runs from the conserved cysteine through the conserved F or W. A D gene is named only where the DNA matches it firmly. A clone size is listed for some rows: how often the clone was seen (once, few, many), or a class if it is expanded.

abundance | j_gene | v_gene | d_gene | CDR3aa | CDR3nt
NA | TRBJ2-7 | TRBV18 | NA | CASSGIYEQYF | TGTGCCAGCTCAGGGATCTACGAGCAGTACTTC
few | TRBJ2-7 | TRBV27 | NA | CASSFMGLGNEQYF | TGTGCCAGCAGTTTTATGGGGCTCGGAAACGAGCAGTACTTC
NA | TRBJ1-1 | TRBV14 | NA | CASSHAGQGNTEAFF | TGTGCCAGCAGCCACGCGGGGCAGGGGAACACTGAAGCTTTCTTT
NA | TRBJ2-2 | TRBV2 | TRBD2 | CASRGTSGVSGELFF | TGTGCCAGCAGAGGGACTAGCGGGGTATCCGGGGAGCTGTTTTTT
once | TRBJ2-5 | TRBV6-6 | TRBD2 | CASSYLAGGDKRTQYF | TGTGCCAGCAGTTATCTAGCGGGGGGGGACAAAAGGACCCAGTACTTC
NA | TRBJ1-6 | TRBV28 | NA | CASKYLSYNSPLHF | TGTGCCAGCAAATACCTCTCCTATAATTCACCCCTCCACTTT
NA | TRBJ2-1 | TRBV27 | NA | CASSSLGREFF | TGTGCCAGCAGTTCCCTTGGACGGGAGTTCTTC
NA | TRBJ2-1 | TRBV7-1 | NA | CASSLDSSYNEQFF | TGTGCCAGCAGCTTAGATAGCTCCTACAATGAGCAGTTCTTC
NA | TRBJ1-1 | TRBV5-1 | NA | CASSLEGRTNTEAFF | TGCGCCAGCAGCTTGGAGGGAAGAACGAACACTGAAGCTTTCTTT
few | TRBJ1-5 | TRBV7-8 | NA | CASSQRWDQPQHF | TGTGCCAGCAGCCAAAGGTGGGATCAGCCCCAGCATTTT
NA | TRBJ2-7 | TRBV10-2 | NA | CASSGVEQYF | TGCGCCAGCAGTGGGGTCGAGCAGTACTTC
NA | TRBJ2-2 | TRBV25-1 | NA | CASRDVGELFF | TGTGCCAGCAGGGACGTCGGGGAGCTGTTTTTT
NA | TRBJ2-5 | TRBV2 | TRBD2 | CARRRKLTSGKGPFETQYF | TGTGCCAGACGTCGAAAGCTAACTAGCGGTAAGGGGCCGTTTGAGACCCAGTACTTC
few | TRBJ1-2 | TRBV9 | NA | CASSVAAGDGYTF | TGTGCCAGCAGCGTAGCGGCAGGGGATGGCTACACCTTC
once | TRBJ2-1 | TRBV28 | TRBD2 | CASSNIMRTSVGDEQFF | TGTGCCAGCAGCAATATTATGCGGACTAGCGTTGGCGATGAGCAGTTCTTC